The T cell receptor beta chain under discussion was sequenced for a study of cytomegalovirus exposure and HLA in healthy donors. The germline gives CDR1 LNHNV, CDR2 YYDKDF (reference sequence). The CDR3 consists of 13 residues. Trimming pared 3 bases from V and 7 bases from J, leaving 12 bases between. Researchers ran the PCR with 60 Vbeta and 13 Jbeta primers. Data came from immunoSEQ multiplex PCR; TCRdb stores just in-frame clones and leaves some out. The sample records 70,000 to 95,000 clones, approximately 80% being singletons. The chain is built from TRBV15 and TRBJ1-1; D gene unclear. This TCR was sampled from a human donor in good health. Sequenced material: PBMCs. Written as DNA, the CDR3 is TGTGCCACCAGCAGGATTGGAGGCAGTGAAGCTTTCTTT. It encodes CATSRIGGSEAFF.